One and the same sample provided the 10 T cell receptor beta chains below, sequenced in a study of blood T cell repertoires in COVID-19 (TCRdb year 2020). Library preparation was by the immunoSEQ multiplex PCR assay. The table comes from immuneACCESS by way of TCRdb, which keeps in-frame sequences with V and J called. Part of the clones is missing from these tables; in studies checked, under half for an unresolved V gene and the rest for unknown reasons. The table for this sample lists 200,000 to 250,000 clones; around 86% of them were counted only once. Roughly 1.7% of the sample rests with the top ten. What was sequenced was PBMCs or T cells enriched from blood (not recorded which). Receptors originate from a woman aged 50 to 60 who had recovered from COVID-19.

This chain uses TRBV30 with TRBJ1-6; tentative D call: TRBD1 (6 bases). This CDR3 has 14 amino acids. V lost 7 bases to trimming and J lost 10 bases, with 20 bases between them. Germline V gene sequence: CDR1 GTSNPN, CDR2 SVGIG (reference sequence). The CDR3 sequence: CALKLQGSDSPLHF. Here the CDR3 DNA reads TGTGCCTTAAAATTACAGGGAAGCGACTCACCCCTCCACTTT.

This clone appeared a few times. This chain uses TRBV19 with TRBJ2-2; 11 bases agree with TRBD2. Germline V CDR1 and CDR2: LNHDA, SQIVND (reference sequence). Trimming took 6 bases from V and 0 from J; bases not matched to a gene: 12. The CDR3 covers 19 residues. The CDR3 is CASRSGVLAGGSNTGELFF. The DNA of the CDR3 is TGTGCCAGTAGATCGGGAGTGCTAGCGGGAGGATCGAACACCGGGGAGCTGTTTTTT. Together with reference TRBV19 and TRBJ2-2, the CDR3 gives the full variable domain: DGGITQSPKYLFRKEGQNVTLSCEQNLNHDAMYWYRQDPGQGLRLIYYSQIVNDFQKGDIAEGYSVSREKKESFPLTVTSAQKNPTAFYLCASRSGVLAGGSNTGELFFGEGSRLTVL.

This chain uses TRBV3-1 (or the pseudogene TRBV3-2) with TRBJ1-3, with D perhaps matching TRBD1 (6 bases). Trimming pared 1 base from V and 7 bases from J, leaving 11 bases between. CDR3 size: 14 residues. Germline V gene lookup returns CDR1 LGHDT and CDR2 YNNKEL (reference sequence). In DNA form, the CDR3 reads TGTGCCAGCAGCCAAGGAACAGGGTTGAACACCATATATTTT. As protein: CASSQGTGLNTIYF.

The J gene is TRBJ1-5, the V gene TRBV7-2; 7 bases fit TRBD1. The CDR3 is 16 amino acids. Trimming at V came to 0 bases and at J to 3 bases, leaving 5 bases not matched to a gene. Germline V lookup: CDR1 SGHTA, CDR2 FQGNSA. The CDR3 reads CASSLAGTAINQPQHF. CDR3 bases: TGTGCCAGCAGCTTAGCGGGGACAGCGATCAATCAGCCCCAGCATTTT. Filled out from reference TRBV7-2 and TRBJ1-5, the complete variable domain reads GAGVSQSPSNKVTEKGKDVELRCDPISGHTALYWYRQSLGQGLEFLIYFQGNSAPDKSGLPSDRFSAERTGGSVSTLTIQRTQQEDSAVYLCASSLAGTAINQPQHFGDGTRLSIL.

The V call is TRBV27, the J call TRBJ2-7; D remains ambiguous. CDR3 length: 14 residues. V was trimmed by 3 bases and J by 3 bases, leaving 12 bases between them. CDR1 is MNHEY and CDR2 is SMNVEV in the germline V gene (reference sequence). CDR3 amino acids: CASSLETGDYEQYF. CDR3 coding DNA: TGTGCCAGCAGTTTGGAGACTGGAGACTACGAGCAGTACTTC.

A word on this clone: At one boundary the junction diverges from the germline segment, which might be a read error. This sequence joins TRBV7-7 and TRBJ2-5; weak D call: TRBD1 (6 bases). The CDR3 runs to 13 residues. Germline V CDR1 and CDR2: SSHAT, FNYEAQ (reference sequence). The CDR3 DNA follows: TGTGCTAGCAGCCCCACTAGGGGGGAGACCCAGTACTTC. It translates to CASSPTRGETQYF.

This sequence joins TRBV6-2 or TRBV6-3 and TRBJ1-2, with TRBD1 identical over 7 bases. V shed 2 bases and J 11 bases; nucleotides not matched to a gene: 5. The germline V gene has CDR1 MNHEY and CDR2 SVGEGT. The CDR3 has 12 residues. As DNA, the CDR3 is TGTGCCAGCAGTTACGGGACAGTGGGATACACCTTC. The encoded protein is CASSYGTVGYTF.

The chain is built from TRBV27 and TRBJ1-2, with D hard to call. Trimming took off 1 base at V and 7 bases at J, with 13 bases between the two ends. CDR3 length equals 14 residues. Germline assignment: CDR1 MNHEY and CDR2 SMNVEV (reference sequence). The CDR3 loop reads CASSLFYPGSGYTF. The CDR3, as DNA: TGTGCCAGCAGTTTATTTTATCCTGGGAGTGGCTACACCTTC.

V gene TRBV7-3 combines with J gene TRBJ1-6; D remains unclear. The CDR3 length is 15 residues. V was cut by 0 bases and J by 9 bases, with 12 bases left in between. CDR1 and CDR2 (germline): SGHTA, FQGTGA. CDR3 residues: CASSLTAGRGSPLHF. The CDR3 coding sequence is TGTGCCAGCAGCTTAACAGCTGGAAGAGGTTCACCCCTCCACTTT. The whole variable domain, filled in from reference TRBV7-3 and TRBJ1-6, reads GAGVSQTPSNKVTEKGKYVELRCDPISGHTALYWYRQSLGQGPEFLIYFQGTGAADDSGLPNDRFFAVRPEGSVSTLKIQRTERGDSAVYLCASSLTAGRGSPLHFGNGTRLTVT.

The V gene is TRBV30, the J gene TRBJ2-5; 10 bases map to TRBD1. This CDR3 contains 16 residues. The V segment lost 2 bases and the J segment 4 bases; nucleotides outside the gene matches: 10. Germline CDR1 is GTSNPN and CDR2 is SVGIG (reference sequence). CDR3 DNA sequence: TGTGCCTGGAGTCCACCTGGGACAGGGGATTTAGAGACCCAGTACTTC. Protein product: CAWSPPGTGDLETQYF.